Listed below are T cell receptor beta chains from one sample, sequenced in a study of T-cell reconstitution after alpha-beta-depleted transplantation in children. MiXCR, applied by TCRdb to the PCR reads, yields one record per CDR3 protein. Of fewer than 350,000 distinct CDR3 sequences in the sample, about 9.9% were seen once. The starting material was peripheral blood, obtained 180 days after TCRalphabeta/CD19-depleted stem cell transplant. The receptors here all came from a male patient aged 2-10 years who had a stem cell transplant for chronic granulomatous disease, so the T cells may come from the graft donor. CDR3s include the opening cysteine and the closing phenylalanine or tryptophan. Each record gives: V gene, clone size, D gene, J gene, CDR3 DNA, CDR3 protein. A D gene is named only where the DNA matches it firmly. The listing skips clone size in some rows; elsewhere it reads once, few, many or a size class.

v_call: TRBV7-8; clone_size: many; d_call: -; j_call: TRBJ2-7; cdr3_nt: TGTGCCAGCAGCTTAAGTGGACAGACCTACTACGAGCAGTACTTC; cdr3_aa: CASSLSGQTYYEQYF
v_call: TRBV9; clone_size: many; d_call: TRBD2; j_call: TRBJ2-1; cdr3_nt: TGTGCCAGCAGCGCGCATAGCGGGAGTGCCAGAAATGAGCAGTTCTTC; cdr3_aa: CASSAHSGSARNEQFF
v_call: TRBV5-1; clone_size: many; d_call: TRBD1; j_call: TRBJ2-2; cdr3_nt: TGCGCCAGCAGCCCGGGACAGGGGTTGACTACCGGGGAGCTGTTTTTT; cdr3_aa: CASSPGQGLTTGELFF
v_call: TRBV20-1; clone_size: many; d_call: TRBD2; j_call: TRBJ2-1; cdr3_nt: TGCAGTGCCAGGACCGGGACTAGCGACTATGAGCAGTTCTTC; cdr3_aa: CSARTGTSDYEQFF
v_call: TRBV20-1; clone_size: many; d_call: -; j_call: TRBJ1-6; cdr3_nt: TGCAGTGCTGCAAGAGGGCCCCCATCCACACCCCTCCACTTT; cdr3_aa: CSAARGPPSTPLHF
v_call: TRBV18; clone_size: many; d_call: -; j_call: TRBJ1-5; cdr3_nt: TGTGCCAGCTCACCAACTCAGGGGATCCCCCAGCATTTT; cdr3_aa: CASSPTQGIPQHF
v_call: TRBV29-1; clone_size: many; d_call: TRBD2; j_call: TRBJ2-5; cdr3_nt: TGCAGCGTTGAAATAGCGGGGGCAGAAGAGACCCAGTACTTC; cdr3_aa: CSVEIAGAEETQYF
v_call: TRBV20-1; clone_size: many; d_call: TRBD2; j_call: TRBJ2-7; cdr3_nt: TGCAGTGCTAGAGATCTTAGGGTTGGACTAGCGGCCGAGCAGTACTTC; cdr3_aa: CSARDLRVGLAAEQYF
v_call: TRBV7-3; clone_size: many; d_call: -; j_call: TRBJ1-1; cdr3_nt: TGTGCCAGCAGCCCGGACCCCCAACTCACTGAAGCTTTCTTT; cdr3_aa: CASSPDPQLTEAFF
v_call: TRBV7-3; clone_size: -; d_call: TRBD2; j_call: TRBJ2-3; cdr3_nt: TGTGCCAGCGGAACCGGGCTAGCGGGAGGGAACCAACACACAGATACGCAGTATTTT; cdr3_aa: CASGTGLAGGNQHTDTQYF
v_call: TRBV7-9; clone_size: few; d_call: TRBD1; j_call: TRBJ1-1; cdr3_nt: TGTGCCAGCAGCCCCCCAAGGGGGCAGGGCACTGAAGCTTTCTTT; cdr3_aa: CASSPPRGQGTEAFF
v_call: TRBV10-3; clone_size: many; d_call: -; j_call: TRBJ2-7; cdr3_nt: TGTGCCATCACCCTCAGGGACTTCGACGAGCAGTACTTC; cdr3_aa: CAITLRDFDEQYF
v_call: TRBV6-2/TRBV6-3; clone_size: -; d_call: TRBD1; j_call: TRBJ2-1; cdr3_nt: TGTGCCAGCAGTTACATAGAGAGGACAGGAAAAAATGAGCAGTTCTTC; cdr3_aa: CASSYIERTGKNEQFF
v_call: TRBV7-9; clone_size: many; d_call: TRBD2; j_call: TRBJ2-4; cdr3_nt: TGTGCCAGCAGCTTAGGGGCTAGCGGGACAGTAGCCAAAAACATTCAGTACTTC; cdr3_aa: CASSLGASGTVAKNIQYF
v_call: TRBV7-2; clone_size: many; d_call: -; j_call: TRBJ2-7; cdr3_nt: TGTGCCAGCAGCTTAGGTTCGACAGAAACATACGAGCAGTACTTC; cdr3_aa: CASSLGSTETYEQYF
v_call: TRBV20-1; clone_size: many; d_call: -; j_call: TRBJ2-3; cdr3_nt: TGCAGTGCTAGAAAACTATACGGTACCGGTAGCACAGATACGCAGTATTTT; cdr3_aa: CSARKLYGTGSTDTQYF
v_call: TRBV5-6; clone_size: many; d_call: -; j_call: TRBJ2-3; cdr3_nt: TGTGCCAGCACTAGGGGTTTATTCACAGATACGCAGTATTTT; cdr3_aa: CASTRGLFTDTQYF
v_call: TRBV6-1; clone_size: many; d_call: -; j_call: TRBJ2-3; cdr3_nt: TGTGCCAGCAGTGAAGCCAAAGATACGCAGTATTTT; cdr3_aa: CASSEAKDTQYF
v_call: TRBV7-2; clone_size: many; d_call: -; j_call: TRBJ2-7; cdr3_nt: TGTGCCAGCAGCTCCCTCGGACTGGGCTCCTACGAGCAGTACTTC; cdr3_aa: CASSSLGLGSYEQYF
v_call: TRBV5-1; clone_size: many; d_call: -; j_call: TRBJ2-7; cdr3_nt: TGCGCCAGCAGCTTGGGTGGCGCAACCTACGAGCAGTACTTC; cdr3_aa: CASSLGGATYEQYF
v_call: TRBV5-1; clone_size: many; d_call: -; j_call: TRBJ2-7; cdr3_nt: TGCGCCAGCAGTCGAGGACTTAACCAAGCCTACGAGCAGTACTTC; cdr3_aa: CASSRGLNQAYEQYF
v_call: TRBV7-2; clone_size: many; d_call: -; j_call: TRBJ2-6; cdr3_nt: TGTGCCAGCAACGTACAGGGACGCTCTGGGGCCAACGTCCTGACTTTC; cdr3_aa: CASNVQGRSGANVLTF
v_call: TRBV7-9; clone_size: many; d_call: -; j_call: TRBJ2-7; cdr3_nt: TGTGCCAGCAGCCCCCGGGACCACTACGAGCAGTACTTC; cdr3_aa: CASSPRDHYEQYF
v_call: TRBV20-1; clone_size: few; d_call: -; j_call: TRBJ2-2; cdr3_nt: TGCAGTGCTAGGGCTAGGAGTCCAAAAACCGGGGAGCTGTTTTTT; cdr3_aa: CSARARSPKTGELFF
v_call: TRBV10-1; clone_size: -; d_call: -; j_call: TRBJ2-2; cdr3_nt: TGCGCCAGCAGTCCCCTTCCGGGACACCAGAACACCGGGGAGCTGTTTTTT; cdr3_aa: CASSPLPGHQNTGELFF
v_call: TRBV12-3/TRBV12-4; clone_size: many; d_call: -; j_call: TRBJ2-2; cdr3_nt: TGTGCCAGCAGTTTAGTACAGACCCTGAACACCGGGGAGCTGTTTTTT; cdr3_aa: CASSLVQTLNTGELFF
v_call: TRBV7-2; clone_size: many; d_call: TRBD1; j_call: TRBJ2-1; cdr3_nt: TGTGCCAGCAGCTTAGACAGGGGTTCCTACAATGAGCAGTTCTTC; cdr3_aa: CASSLDRGSYNEQFF
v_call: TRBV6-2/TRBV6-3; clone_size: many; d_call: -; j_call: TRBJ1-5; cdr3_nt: TGTGCCAGCAGTTACTCAGTTCAGCCCCAGCATTTT; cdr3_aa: CASSYSVQPQHF
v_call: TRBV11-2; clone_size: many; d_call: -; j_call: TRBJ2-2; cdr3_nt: TGTGCCAGCAGCTTAGTCATGATTAACACCGGGGAGCTGTTTTTT; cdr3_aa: CASSLVMINTGELFF